This TCR beta chain appears in the sequencing data of a study of CDR3 diversity in severe acne. TCRdb used MiXCR to reprocess the PCR reads, holding one entry per CDR3 protein. Of approximately 77,000 distinct CDR3 sequences in the sample, approximately 54% are singletons; the top ten hold under 14%. The CDR3 has 15 amino acids. With 2 bases removed from V and 1 base from J, the gap between germline ends came to 11 bases. Per the germline V gene, CDR1 is LGHDT and CDR2 is YNNKEL (reference sequence). This TCR was recovered from a male donor with severe acne vulgaris. Input material: blood. The chain links TRBV3-1 to TRBJ1-1; TRBD1 is a possible D gene (5 bases). The CDR3 here is CASSQTRVGNTEAFF. CDR3 coding DNA: TGTGCCAGCAGCCAAACCAGGGTGGGGAACACTGAAGCTTTCTTT.